The 22 T cell receptor beta chains given below trace back to one sample, sequenced in a study of identical twins. TCRdb analysed the 5' RACE reads with MiXCR anew, one entry per CDR3 protein. The sample carries 550,000 to 700,000 distinct CDR3 sequences, just under 10% recorded once. This sample also appeared in a second study, on yellow fever vaccine responses in identical twins.

Input material: PBMCs. These receptor sequences come from a woman between 18 and 29 years old in good health.

In nucleotides, the CDR3 is TGCGCCAGCAGCCAAGATTCCAGGGGAGGCACCGGGGAGCTGTTTTTT. This sequence encodes CASSQDSRGGTGELFF. The V call is TRBV4-3, the J call TRBJ2-2; tentatively, D is TRBD1 or TRBD2 (6 bases each). Looked up from germline, CDR1 is LGHNA and CDR2 is YSLEER. The CDR3 consists of 16 residues. V was pared by 0 bases and J by 4 bases, with 12 bases between.

In its sample, this clonotype was seen once. In DNA form, the CDR3 reads TGCGCCAGCAGTCAGGGACAGGCGTACACAGATACGCAGTATTTT. Amino acid sequence: CASSQGQAYTDTQYF. The genes are TRBV4-3 and TRBJ2-3, with 8 bases matching TRBD1. The length of the CDR3 is 15 residues. The germline gives CDR1 LGHNA, CDR2 YSLEER. V was clipped by 6 bases and J by 2 bases; unmatched bases: 7.

This clonotype was observed a handful of times. This sequence joins TRBV25-1 and TRBJ2-7, with 9 positions matching TRBD1. Germline V CDR1 and CDR2: MGHDK, SYGVNS. CDR3 length: 12 residues. After removal of 3 bases from V and 12 bases from J, the junction contained 6 bases not matched to a gene. CDR3 loop: CASSDRGDRVYF. CDR3 DNA sequence: TGTGCCAGCAGTGACCGGGGGGACAGGGTGTACTTC.

Only a few counts were recorded for this clonotype. The rearrangement joins TRBV11-2 to TRBJ1-2; 10 bases are shared with TRBD1. The V segment lost 0 bases and the J segment 4 bases; nucleotides outside the gene matches: 8. Germline assignment: CDR1 SGHAT and CDR2 FQNNGV. The CDR3 runs 17 residues. CDR3 residues: CASSLDLTGGLIYGYTF. The CDR3 region has the DNA TGTGCCAGCAGCTTAGATCTGACAGGGGGCCTTATCTATGGCTACACCTTC. The whole variable domain, remainder taken from reference TRBV11-2 and TRBJ1-2, is EAGVAQSPRYKIIEKRQSVAFWCNPISGHATLYWYQQILGQGPKLLIQFQNNGVVDDSQLPKDRFSAERLKGVDSTLKIQPAKLEDSAVYLCASSLDLTGGLIYGYTFGSGTRLTVV.

This clonotype was counted a few times. The chain has TRBV28 and TRBJ2-7; possibly TRBD1 for D (5 bases). This CDR3 is 14 amino acids long. Trimming shortened V by 3 bases and J by 4 bases, and 13 bases separated the two germline ends. The germline V gene has CDR1 MDHEN and CDR2 SYDVKM. The CDR3 here is CASSFSGSVYEQYF. The CDR3 DNA reads TGTGCCAGCAGTTTTTCAGGGTCTGTGTACGAGCAGTACTTC. The variable domain in full, with the rest retrieved from reference TRBV28 and TRBJ2-7, is DVKVTQSSRYLVKRTGEKVFLECVQDMDHENMFWYRQDPGLGLRLIYFSYDVKMKEKGDIPEGYSVSREKKERFSLILESASTNQTSMYLCASSFSGSVYEQYFGPGTRLTVT.

This clonotype turned up a few times. The chain uses TRBV20-1 and TRBJ1-1; D may be TRBD1 (6 bases). Germline values: CDR1 DFQATT, CDR2 SNEGSKA (reference sequence). V was pared by 5 bases and J by 4 bases, with 8 bases between. CDR3 length: 11 amino acids. The chain's CDR3 is CSALQGTEAFF. Written as DNA, the CDR3 is TGCAGTGCTCTACAGGGCACTGAAGCTTTCTTT.

The V and J genes are TRBV6-1 and TRBJ2-1, with 15 bases matching TRBD2. The length of the CDR3 is 18 residues. With 5 bases clipped from V and 4 bases from J, the junction kept 9 bases outside the gene matches. Per germline, CDR1 MNHNS and CDR2 SASEGT. CDR3 loop: CASSKPGTSGRSYNEQFF. The CDR3 region has the DNA TGTGCCAGCAGTAAACCCGGGACTAGCGGGAGGTCTTACAATGAGCAGTTCTTC.

Many counts were recorded for this clonotype. The V call is TRBV10-3, the J call TRBJ2-1; D is unresolved. The germline V and J ends were trimmed by 7 bases and 5 bases, with 6 bases remaining between them. Germline CDR1 and CDR2: ENHRY and SYGVKD. CDR3 length equals 11 residues. The chain's CDR3 is CAITRNNEQFF. The CDR3 region has the DNA TGTGCCATCACCAGAAACAATGAGCAGTTCTTC.

This clonotype was observed a few times. V gene TRBV7-2 combines with J gene TRBJ2-1; D is tentatively TRBD1 or TRBD2 (6 bases each). This CDR3 contains 15 residues. V shed 3 bases and J shed 2 bases, with 11 bases lying between them. Germline V gene sequence: CDR1 SGHTA, CDR2 FQGNSA. The CDR3 nucleotides read TGTGCCAGCAGCTTTTCGGGGGCAACCTACAATGAGCAGTTCTTC. This encodes CASSFSGATYNEQFF.

This clonotype was detected ten times or more. CDR3 nucleotide sequence: TGTGCCAGCAGCCAAAGGTCCTCCTACGAGCAGTACTTC. Its translation is CASSQRSSYEQYF. The chain is built from TRBV3-1 and TRBJ2-7, with D uncertain. The CDR3 has 13 residues. The V end was cut by 2 bases, the J end by 0 bases, with 5 bases between. Germline V CDR1 and CDR2: LGHDT, YNNKEL (reference sequence).

The rearrangement joins TRBV28 to TRBJ1-2; 8 positions match TRBD1. The J segment lost 6 bases and the V segment lost 6 bases, leaving 15 bases of the junction unmatched. Germline V gene lookup returns CDR1 MDHEN and CDR2 SYDVKM. The CDR3 has 16 amino acids. The DNA of the CDR3 is TGTGCCAGCAGCTCTTCCGTCGGGACAGGAATCCATGGCTACACCTTC. Amino acids: CASSSSVGTGIHGYTF.

A few counts support this clonotype. The chain is built from TRBV20-1 and TRBJ2-1, with TRBD2 matching over 14 bases. Germline V CDR1 and CDR2: DFQATT, SNEGSKA (reference sequence). Unmatched junction bases numbered 8, after V lost 3 bases and J lost 7 bases. The CDR3 runs 16 residues. The CDR3 DNA sequence: TGCAGTGCTAGGAGGACCGGGACTAGCGGGAGTAATGAGCAGTTCTTC. This codes for CSARRTGTSGSNEQFF.

This clonotype was observed many times. The chain recombines TRBV7-2 with TRBJ2-7, with a possible D match to TRBD1 (5 bases). The V and J ends lost 3 bases and 5 bases respectively, with 14 bases between them. CDR1 is SGHTA and CDR2 is FQGNSA in the germline V gene. The CDR3 length is 14 residues. CDR3 bases: TGTGCCAGCAGCTTTGATACAGGCTTCGACGAGCAGTACTTC. The encoded protein is CASSFDTGFDEQYF.

This clonotype was seen a handful of times. The chain employs TRBV6-5 and TRBJ1-5; D call uncertain. The V gene's germline CDR1 is MNHEY and CDR2 SVGAGI. The CDR3 runs to 15 residues. The germline V and J ends were trimmed by 4 bases and 3 bases, with 13 bases remaining between them. In DNA form, the CDR3 reads TGTGCCAGCAGTTCTGGACGGGGATACAATCAGCCCCAGCATTTT. Translated: CASSSGRGYNQPQHF.

This clonotype was seen repeatedly, ten times or more. This chain uses TRBV29-1 with TRBJ1-1; maybe TRBD1 (5 bases). Trimming removed 5 bases from V and 7 bases from J, with 8 bases in between. The germline CDR1 and CDR2 sequences are SQVTM and ANQGSEA. This CDR3 comprises 10 residues. DNA for the CDR3: TGCAGCGTTAACAGGCTTGAAGCTTTCTTT. Translation: CSVNRLEAFF. Full variable domain (missing parts from reference TRBV29-1 and TRBJ1-1): SAVISQKPSRDICQRGTSLTIQCQVDSQVTMMFWYRQQPGQSLTLIATANQGSEATYESGFVIDKFPISRPNLTFSTLTVSNMSPEDSSIYLCSVNRLEAFFGQGTRLTVV.

This clonotype was seen more than once but under ten times. The CDR3, as DNA: TGTGCCTCTGGGGTAGCGGCGATCTCCTACAATGAGCAGTTCTTC. This codes for CASGVAAISYNEQFF. The chain has TRBV6-1 and TRBJ2-1; tentative D call: TRBD2 (6 bases). CDR3 length: 15 residues. Germline CDR1 is MNHNS and CDR2 is SASEGT. V dropped 11 bases and J dropped 0 bases, with 17 bases sitting between them.

The chain links TRBV24-1 to TRBJ2-2; perhaps TRBD1 as D (5 bases). V was cut by 10 bases and J by 6 bases, with 14 bases left in between. The germline V gene has CDR1 KGHDR and CDR2 SFDVKD. The CDR3 has 13 amino acids. The CDR3 reads CATSGPDSGELFF. CDR3 in DNA: TGTGCCACTTCAGGGCCCGACTCCGGGGAGCTGTTTTTT.

This clonotype was found many times. V is TRBV3-1 and J is TRBJ2-7; the match to TRBD2 covers 7 bases. From germline, CDR1 is LGHDT and CDR2 YNNKEL (reference sequence). The length of the CDR3 is 15 residues. V lost 4 bases and J lost 2; bases outside the gene matches: 8. The CDR3 nucleotides read TGTGCCAGCAGCCCGCCCTCGGGGGGAACCTACGAGCAGTACTTC. Protein product: CASSPPSGGTYEQYF.

The chain is built from TRBV11-2 and TRBJ2-3; D is tentatively TRBD1 or TRBD2 (6 bases each). The V end lost 7 bases, the J end lost 4 bases, and 12 bases lay between the germline ends. This CDR3 comprises 13 residues. The germline gives CDR1 SGHAT, CDR2 FQNNGV. In nucleotides, the CDR3 is TGTGCCAGCACCGGAGGGGGAGCAGATACGCAGTATTTT. Amino acids: CASTGGGADTQYF.

In its sample, this clonotype was seen many times. The chain has TRBV12-3 or TRBV12-4 and TRBJ2-2; 7 positions match TRBD1. The V gene end was trimmed by 6 bases and the J gene end by 1 base; junction bases not matched to a gene: 5. The CDR3 sequence is 15 residues long. CDR3 bases: TGTGCCAGCAGGGCTACAGGGGTGAACACCGGGGAGCTGTTTTTT. Its translation is CASRATGVNTGELFF.

This clonotype was seen repeatedly, ten times or more. The J gene is TRBJ2-5, the V gene TRBV12-3 or TRBV12-4; 10 nucleotides line up with TRBD1. The CDR3 runs to 16 residues. Trimming cost V 3 bases and J 4 bases; bases outside gene matches: 8. The CDR3 spells CASSLRTGGWVETQYF. The CDR3 nucleotides are TGTGCCAGCAGTTTGAGGACAGGGGGTTGGGTAGAGACCCAGTACTTC.

In this sample, this clonotype turned up many times. This chain connects TRBV29-1 to TRBJ2-3; TRBD2 agrees at 11 bases. Germline CDR1 SQVTM, CDR2 ANQGSEA. Germline trimming cut 0 bases from V and 3 bases from J; bases unmatched to any gene: 8. The CDR3 runs to 17 residues. The CDR3 sequence is CSVEDQVSGRATDTQYF. The CDR3 DNA follows: TGCAGCGTTGAAGATCAAGTTAGCGGGAGGGCAACAGATACGCAGTATTTT.